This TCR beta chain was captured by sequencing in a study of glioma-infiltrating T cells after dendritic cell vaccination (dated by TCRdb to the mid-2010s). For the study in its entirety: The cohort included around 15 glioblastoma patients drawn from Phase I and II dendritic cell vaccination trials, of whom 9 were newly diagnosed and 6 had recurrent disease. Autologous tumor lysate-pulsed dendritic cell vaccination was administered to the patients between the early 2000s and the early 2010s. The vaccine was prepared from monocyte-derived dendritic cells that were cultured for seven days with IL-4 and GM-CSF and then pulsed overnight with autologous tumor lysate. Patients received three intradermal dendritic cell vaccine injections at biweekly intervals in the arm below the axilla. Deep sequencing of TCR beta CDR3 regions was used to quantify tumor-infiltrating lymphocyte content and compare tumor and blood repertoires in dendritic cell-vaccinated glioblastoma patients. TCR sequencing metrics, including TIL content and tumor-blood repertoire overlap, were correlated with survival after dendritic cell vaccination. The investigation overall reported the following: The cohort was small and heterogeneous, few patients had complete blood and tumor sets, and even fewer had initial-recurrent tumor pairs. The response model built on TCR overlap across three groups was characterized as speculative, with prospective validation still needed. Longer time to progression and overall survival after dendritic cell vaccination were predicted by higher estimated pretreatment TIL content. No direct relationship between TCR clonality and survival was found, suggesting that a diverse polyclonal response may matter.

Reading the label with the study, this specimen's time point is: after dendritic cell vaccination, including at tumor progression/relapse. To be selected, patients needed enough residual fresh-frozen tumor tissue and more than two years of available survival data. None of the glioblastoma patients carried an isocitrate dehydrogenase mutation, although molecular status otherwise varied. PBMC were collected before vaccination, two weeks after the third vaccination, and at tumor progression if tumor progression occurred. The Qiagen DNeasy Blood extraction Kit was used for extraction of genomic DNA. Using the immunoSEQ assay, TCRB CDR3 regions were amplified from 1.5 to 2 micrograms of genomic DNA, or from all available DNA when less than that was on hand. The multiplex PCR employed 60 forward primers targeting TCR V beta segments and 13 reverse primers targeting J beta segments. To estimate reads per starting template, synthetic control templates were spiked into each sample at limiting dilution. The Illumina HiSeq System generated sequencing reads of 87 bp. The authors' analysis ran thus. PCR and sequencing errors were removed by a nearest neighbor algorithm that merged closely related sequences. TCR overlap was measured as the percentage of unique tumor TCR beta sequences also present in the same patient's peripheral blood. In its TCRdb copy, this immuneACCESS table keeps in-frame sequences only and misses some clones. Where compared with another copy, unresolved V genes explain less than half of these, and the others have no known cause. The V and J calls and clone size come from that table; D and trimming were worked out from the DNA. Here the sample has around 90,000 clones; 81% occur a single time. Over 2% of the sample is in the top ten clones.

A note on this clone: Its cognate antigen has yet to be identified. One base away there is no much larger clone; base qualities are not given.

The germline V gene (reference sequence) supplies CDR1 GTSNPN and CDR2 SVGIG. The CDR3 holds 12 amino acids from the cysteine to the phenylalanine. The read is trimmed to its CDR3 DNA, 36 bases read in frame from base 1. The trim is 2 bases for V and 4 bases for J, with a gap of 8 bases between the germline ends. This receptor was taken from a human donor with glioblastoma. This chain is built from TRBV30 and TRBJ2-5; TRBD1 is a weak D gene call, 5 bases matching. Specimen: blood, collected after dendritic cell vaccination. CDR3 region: CAWSSGLETQYF. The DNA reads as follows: TGTGCCTGGAGTTCAGGGTTAGAGACCCAGTACTTC.